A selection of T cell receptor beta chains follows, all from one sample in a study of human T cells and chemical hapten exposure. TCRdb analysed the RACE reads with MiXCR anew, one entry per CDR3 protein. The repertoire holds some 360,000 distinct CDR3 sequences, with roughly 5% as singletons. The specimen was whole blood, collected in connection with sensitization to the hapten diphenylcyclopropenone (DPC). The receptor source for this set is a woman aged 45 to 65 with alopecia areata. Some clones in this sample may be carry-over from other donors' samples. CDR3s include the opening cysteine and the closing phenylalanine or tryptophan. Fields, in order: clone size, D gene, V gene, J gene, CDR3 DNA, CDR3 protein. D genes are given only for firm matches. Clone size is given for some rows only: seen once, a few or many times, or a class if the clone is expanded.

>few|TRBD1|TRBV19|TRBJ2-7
TGTGCCAGTAGCCTCCCGGGACAGTCGACCGAGCAGTACTTC
CASSLPGQSTEQYF
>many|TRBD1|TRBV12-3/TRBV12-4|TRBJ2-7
TGTGCCAGCAGCCGGGGACAGGCAGGTCGGTACTTC
CASSRGQAGRYF
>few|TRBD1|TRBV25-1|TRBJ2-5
TGTGCCAGCAGTGAAACCAACCCCCGACAGGGCCAAGAGACCCAGTACTTC
CASSETNPRQGQETQYF
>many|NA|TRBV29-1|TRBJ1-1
TGCACTGAGGCGGGGCCAGGGCGAGAAGCTTTCTTT
CTEAGPGREAFF
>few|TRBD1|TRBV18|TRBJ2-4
TGTGCCAGCTCCCCCAGGACAGGGGATGAGGAAAACATTCAGTACTTC
CASSPRTGDEENIQYF
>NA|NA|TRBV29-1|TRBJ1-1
TGCAGCGTTGATCTGAGTACCATTGAAGCTTTCTTT
CSVDLSTIEAFF
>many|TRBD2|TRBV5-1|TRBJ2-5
TGCGCCAGCAGCTTGATCCCTAGCGGGGGCCAAGAGACCCAGTACTTC
CASSLIPSGGQETQYF
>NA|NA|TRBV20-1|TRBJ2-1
TGCAGTGCTAGAGATACTCCTCCGGGAGCTTGGAACAATGAGCAGTTCTTC
CSARDTPPGAWNNEQFF
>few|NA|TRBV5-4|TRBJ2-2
TGTGCCAGCAGCCCTGGACTTTCGAACACCGGGGAGCTGTTTTTT
CASSPGLSNTGELFF
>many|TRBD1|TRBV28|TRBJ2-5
TGTGCCAGCACCCCCCGGACAGGGGGCGCGGTGGAGACCCAGTACTTC
CASTPRTGGAVETQYF
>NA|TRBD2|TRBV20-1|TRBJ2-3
TGCAGTGGCGGGGGGGCGACAGATACGCAGTATTTT
CSGGGATDTQYF
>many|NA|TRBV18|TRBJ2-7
TGTGCCAGCTCACTCCGGACAGAGTACGAGCAGTACTTC
CASSLRTEYEQYF
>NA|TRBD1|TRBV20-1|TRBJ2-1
TGCAGTGCTAGCTCGGGACAGGGGGTCGGTTACAATGAGCAGTTCTTC
CSASSGQGVGYNEQFF
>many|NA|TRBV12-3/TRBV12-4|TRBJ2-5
TGTGCCAGCAGCTTTGGTCTCCTTCCTACCCCAGAGACCCAGTACTTC
CASSFGLLPTPETQYF
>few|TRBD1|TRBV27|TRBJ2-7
TGTGCCAGCAGTAGGGGACAGCTCTACGAGCAGTACTTC
CASSRGQLYEQYF
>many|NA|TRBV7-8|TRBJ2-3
TGTGCCAGCAGCCTCTTACTAGGGGGCACAGATACGCAGTATTTT
CASSLLLGGTDTQYF
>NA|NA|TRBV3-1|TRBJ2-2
TGTGCCAGCAGCCAAGTCCTAAGGGGACGTGGTTCGGAGCTGTTTTTT
CASSQVLRGRGSELFF
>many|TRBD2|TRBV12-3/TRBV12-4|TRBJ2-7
TGTGCCAGCAGGAAGCGGGAGAATTCCTTGGACGAGCAGTACTTC
CASRKRENSLDEQYF
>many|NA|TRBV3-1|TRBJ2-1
TGTGCCAGCAGCCACATACTAGGAGATGAGCAGTTCTTC
CASSHILGDEQFF
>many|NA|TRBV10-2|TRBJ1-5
TGCGCCAGCAGTGCTCGGACAGCGGCTCCAAATCAGCCCCAGCATTTT
CASSARTAAPNQPQHF
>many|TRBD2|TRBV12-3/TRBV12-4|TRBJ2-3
TGTGCCAGCCGGACTAGCGGGGGCACAGATACGCAGTATTTT
CASRTSGGTDTQYF
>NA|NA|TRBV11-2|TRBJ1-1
TGTGCCAGCAGCTTAGTTCCGGATTTGAACACTGAAGCTTTCTTT
CASSLVPDLNTEAFF
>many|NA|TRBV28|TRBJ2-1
TGTGCCAGCAGTTTATTGGAGGGGGACGGCGATGAGCAGTTCTTC
CASSLLEGDGDEQFF
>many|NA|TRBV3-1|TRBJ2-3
TGTGCCAGCAGCCTCAGCTGGGATACGCAGTATTTT
CASSLSWDTQYF
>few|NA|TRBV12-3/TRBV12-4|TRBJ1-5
TGTGCCAGCAGTTTCGGAGGGACTCAGCCCCAGCATTTT
CASSFGGTQPQHF
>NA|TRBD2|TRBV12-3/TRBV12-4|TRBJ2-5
TGTGCCAGCACTGTGTTGTCTGGGGGGGCCCAGTACTTC
CASTVLSGGAQYF
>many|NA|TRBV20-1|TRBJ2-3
TGCAGTGCTAGACCCTTGATAGGCGGCGAAGATACGCAGTATTTT
CSARPLIGGEDTQYF
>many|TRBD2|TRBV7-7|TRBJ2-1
TGTGCCAGCAGCCCCCTCCTAGCGGAGAACAATGAGCAGTTCTTC
CASSPLLAENNEQFF
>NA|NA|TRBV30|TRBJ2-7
TGTGCCTGGAGCCCGGGGACTTTTTTAGAGCAGTACTTC
CAWSPGTFLEQYF
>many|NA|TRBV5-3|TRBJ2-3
TGTGCCAGAAGCTTGGCCGGGGGTGACAGAGATACGCAGTATTTT
CARSLAGGDRDTQYF
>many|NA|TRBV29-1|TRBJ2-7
TGCAGCGCCCGTCCCAGGTCAGGGGTCTCTGGGGAGCAGTACTTC
CSARPRSGVSGEQYF
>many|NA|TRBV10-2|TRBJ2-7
TGCGCCAGCAGTCGGGCCGGGGAGCAGTACTTC
CASSRAGEQYF
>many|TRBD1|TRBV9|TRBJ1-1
TGTGCCAGCAGCACGGGACAGGTCGGGCCTGAAGCTTTCTTT
CASSTGQVGPEAFF
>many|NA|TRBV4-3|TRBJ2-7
TGCGCCAGCAGCGCGGCACGGGGGTACGAGCAGTACTTC
CASSAARGYEQYF
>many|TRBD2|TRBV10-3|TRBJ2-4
TGTGCCATCAGTGAGCCCCGGGGACTACAAAACATTCAGTACTTC
CAISEPRGLQNIQYF
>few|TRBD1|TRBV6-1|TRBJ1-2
TGTGCCAGCACTTCTGGGACAGGGGGAAACTATGGCTACACCTTC
CASTSGTGGNYGYTF
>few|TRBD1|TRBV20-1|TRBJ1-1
TGCAGTGTCAGGGGGGACGGGAACACTGAAGCTTTCTTT
CSVRGDGNTEAFF
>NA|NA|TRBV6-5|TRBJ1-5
TGTGCCAGCAGGGAGGGGCCGCGCCAGCCCCAGCATTTT
CASREGPRQPQHF
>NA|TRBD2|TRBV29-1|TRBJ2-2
TGCAGCGTGGGACTAGCGGCGAACACCGGGGAGCTGTTTTTT
CSVGLAANTGELFF
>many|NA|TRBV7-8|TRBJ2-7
TGTGCCAGCAGCCCAGGGGTCCGGACCGAGGAGCAGTACTTC
CASSPGVRTEEQYF